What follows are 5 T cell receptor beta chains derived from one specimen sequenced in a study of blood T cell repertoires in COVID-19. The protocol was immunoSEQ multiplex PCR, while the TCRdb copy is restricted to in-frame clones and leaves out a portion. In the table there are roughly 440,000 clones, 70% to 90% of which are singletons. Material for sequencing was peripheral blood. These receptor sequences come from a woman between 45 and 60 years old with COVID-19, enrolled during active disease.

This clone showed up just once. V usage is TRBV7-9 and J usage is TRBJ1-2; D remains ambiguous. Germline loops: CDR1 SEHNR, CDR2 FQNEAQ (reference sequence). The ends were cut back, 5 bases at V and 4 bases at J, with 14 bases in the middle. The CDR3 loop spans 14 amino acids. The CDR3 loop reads CASSPPNGVYGYTF. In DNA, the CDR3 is TGTGCCAGCAGCCCCCCCAACGGGGTCTATGGCTACACCTTC. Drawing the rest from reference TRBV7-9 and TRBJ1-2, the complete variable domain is DTGVSQNPRHKITKRGQNVTFRCDPISEHNRLYWYRQTLGQGPEFLTYFQNEAQLEKSRLLSDRFSAERPKGSFSTLEIQRTEQGDSAMYLCASSPPNGVYGYTFGSGTRLTVV.

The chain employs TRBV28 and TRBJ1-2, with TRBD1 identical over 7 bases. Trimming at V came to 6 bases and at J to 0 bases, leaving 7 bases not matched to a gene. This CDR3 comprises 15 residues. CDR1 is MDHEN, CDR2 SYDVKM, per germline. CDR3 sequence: CASRTGTATNYGYTF. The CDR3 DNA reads TGTGCCAGCAGGACCGGGACAGCTACTAACTATGGCTACACCTTC.

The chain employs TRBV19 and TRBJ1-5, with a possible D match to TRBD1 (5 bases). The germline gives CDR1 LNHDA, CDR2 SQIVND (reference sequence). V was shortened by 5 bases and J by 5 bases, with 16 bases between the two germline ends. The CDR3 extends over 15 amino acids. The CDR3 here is CASSLYRFDYQPQHF. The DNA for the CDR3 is TGTGCCAGTAGTTTATACAGGTTCGACTATCAGCCCCAGCATTTT.

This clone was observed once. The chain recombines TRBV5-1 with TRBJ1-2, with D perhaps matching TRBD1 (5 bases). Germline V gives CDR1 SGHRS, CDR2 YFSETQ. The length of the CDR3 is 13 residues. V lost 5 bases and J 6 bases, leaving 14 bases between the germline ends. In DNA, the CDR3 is TGCGCCAGCAGGGAGGGGACCTTCGATGGCTACACCTTC. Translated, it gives CASREGTFDGYTF.

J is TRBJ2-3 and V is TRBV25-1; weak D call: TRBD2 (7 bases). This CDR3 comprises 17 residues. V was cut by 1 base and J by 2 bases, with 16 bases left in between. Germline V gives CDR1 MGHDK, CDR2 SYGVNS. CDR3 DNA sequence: TGTGCCAGCAGTGAATGGGGAGGGGGAAATAACACAGATACGCAGTATTTT. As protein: CASSEWGGGNNTDTQYF.